The text below deals with one T cell receptor beta chain. CDR1 and CDR2 from the germline V gene are MNHEY and SMNVEV (reference sequence). Trimming took off 5 bases at V and 9 bases at J, with 8 bases between the two ends. The CDR3 is made up of 12 amino acids. The data were taken from a study of blood T cell repertoires in COVID-19. Study summary: Nucleic acid was either cDNA or gDNA, and it came from T cells, B-cell-depleted T cells, or PBMCs.

This study enrolled people aged about 18 to 100 from under 25 US geographic areas. Grouping used clinical history reported by participants in a survey and questionnaire. In the original analysis: Quantification of nucleated cells was approximated via reference gene primer amplification. The protocol was immunoSEQ multiplex PCR, while the TCRdb copy is restricted to in-frame clones and leaves out a portion. V, J and clone size are those of that table, while D and trimming were read from the DNA. The sample records 310,000 or so clones, 90% being singletons. The chain uses TRBV27 and TRBJ1-6, with D perhaps matching TRBD1 (5 bases). Source material: PBMCs or T cells enriched from blood (not recorded which). The source is a woman under 30 with acute COVID-19. Here the CDR3 reads CASSPGVSPLHF. The CDR3 DNA reads TGTGCCAGCAGTCCGGGGGTTTCACCCCTCCACTTT.